This T cell receptor beta chain was recorded in a study of blood T cells in healthy people across ages. The CDR3 is 15 amino acids. Trimming stripped 6 bases from V and 4 bases from J, with 19 bases between. CDR1 is SQVTM, CDR2 ANQGSEA, per germline. Donors ranged from roughly 6 to 100 years old and were healthy Caucasians in Russia. Next came a second PCR, run for about 7 to 12 cycles, which used a sample-barcoded 5' primer along with a J-beta primer mix. Each of the cDNA molecules was tagged by a template-switch adaptor with 12 random nucleotides. TCRdb re-analysed the 5' RACE reads in MiXCR, keeping a single row per CDR3 protein. Seen here are hundreds of thousands of distinct CDR3 sequences, about 30% observed once, and the top ten hold 15%.

This clonotype originated in a woman of 80 years or more in good health. Source material: blood. This chain joins TRBV29-1 and TRBJ1-5, with no clear D. The CDR3 spells CSVTNDTTENQPQHF. The CDR3 bases are TGCAGCGTAACAAATGACACGACTGAGAATCAGCCCCAGCATTTT.